This paragraph reports one TCR beta chain. Its specific antigen is unknown. The donors whose samples were sequenced had carbamazepine-induced Stevens-Johnson syndrome or toxic epidermal necrolysis (CBZ-SJS/TEN). Patients with drug-induced severe cutaneous adverse reactions had T cell receptor repertoires profiled by next-generation sequencing to look for drug-specific clonotypes. The RNA was isolated from either blister cells of skin lesions or peripheral blood mononuclear cells. The data originate from a study of T cells in severe cutaneous drug reactions (dated by TCRdb to between 2018 and 2020). Regarding the complete study: Between 2011 and 2018, patients were recruited from Taiwan, Thailand and a European registry network. The Naranjo algorithm and the ALDEN drug causality algorithm were used to assign the culprit drug. Patients in either the acute or the recovery stage provided biological samples, such as blister fluids/cells and PBMC. Bulk TCR sequencing was combined with single-cell sequencing, quantitative PCR validation, functional assays and transgenic mouse experiments. Only patients with a probable or definite SJS/TEN or DRESS diagnosis by RegiSCAR criteria were enrolled. The libraries were made with iRepertoire multiplex PCR, and the authors referred to a comparison in which iRepertoire and 5' RACE methods, with or without UMI, captured abundant clonotypes to a similar degree. The investigation overall reported the following: A public TCRbeta CDR3, present at a mean of about 14% in all seven CBZ-SJS/TEN blister samples, was undetectable or scarce in PBMC from tolerant controls and healthy donors. TRBV12-4 usage was strongly increased in CBZ-SJS/TEN patients, averaging approximately 30% in blister cells and around 5.2% in PBMC. Whether the public TCR generalizes to SJS/TEN caused by other drugs was noted by the authors as still needing further study.

For both bulk and single-cell sequencing, libraries were prepared with the iRepertoire multiplex PCR system using TCR subtype-specific primers. Multiplex PCR with primers targeting V, D and J gene regions was used to generate bulk TCR beta libraries. Roughly 95-500 ng of RNA per sample served as input for bulk TCR library preparation. An Illumina MiSeq was used to sequence the bulk TCR beta amplicons. The paper's data handling went like this. Sample misassignments and low-quality sequencing reads were removed through quality control steps. The amino acids lying between the V-gene Y[YFLI]C motif and the J-segment [FW]GXGT motif were defined as CDR3. CDR3 clonotypes and TRBV and TRBJ gene assignments were based on the IMGT database. TRBV expression in each sample was normalized to the mean of the same gene in PBMC from approximately 45 healthy donors. The reads went through TCRdb reprocessing, and each CDR3 protein sequence gets one entry with no DNA. What appears here as the V and J calls and clone size reflects TCRdb's work, not the paper's. The sample's clone listing holds about 6,600 distinct CDR3 sequences. Around 31% of the sample lies in the top ten.

The germline V gene (reference sequence) supplies CDR1 MNHEY and CDR2 SMNVEV. The CDR3, from cysteine to phenylalanine, totals 13 residues. No DNA sequence is on record. The clonotype comes from a human donor with toxic epidermal necrolysis, a severe cutaneous drug reaction. The sequencing input was cells from a skin blister. The cell subset or site label on this specimen signifies: unsorted cells from skin lesion blisters. The chain is made from TRBV27 and TRBJ2-5. The CDR3 protein is CASSLGHQETQYF.